This T cell receptor beta chain was identified in a study of T cells in Graves' hyperthyroidism and ophthalmopathy. Thyroid ultrasound, orbital computed tomography, clinical symptoms, and serum thyroxine and TRAb underpinned diagnoses. The V gene end was trimmed by 4 bases and the J gene end by 2 bases; junction bases not matched to a gene: 7. The CDR3 is 15 amino acids. Germline loops: CDR1 LGHDT, CDR2 YNNKEL (reference sequence). What was amplified from RNA transcripts were TCR beta CDR3 regions. First-round RT-PCR targeting the TCR CDR3 was performed with the HTBI primer set. MiXCR was run by TCRdb on the multiplex PCR reads, yielding one entry per CDR3 protein. Altogether fewer than 350,000 distinct CDR3 sequences are present, about 15% being singletons, with the ten largest covering roughly 30%.

Sequenced material: blood. V and J are TRBV3-1 and TRBJ1-1, with TRBD1 matching 7 bases. The TCR sequence derives from a woman aged 50 to 65 with Graves' hyperthyroidism that later progressed to Graves' ophthalmopathy. The CDR3 region is CASSRSGQTNTEAFF. The CDR3, as DNA: TGTGCCAGCAGCCGCTCGGGACAGACCAACACTGAAGCTTTCTTT.